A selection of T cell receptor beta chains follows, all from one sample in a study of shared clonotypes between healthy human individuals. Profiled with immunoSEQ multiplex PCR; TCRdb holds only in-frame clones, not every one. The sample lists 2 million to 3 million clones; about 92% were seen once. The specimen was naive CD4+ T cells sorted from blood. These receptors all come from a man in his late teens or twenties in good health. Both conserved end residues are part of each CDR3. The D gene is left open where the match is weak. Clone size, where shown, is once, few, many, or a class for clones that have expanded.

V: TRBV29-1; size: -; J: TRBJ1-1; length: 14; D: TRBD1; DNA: TGCAGCGTTGGGCGGTCGACAGGGCATACTGAAGCTTTCTTT; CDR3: CSVGRSTGHTEAFF
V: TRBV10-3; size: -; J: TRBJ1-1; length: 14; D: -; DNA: TGTGCCATCAGTGAGGGGCTCACAGGGTTGAGTACTTTCTTT; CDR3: CAISEGLTGLSTFF
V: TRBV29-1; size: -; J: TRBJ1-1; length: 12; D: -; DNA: TGCAGCGTTGATCGGTTGGGGACTGAAGCTTTCTTT; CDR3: CSVDRLGTEAFF
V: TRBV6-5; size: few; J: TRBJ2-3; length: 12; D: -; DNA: TGTGCCAGCAGTTCTCAAACAGATACGCAGTATTTT; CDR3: CASSSQTDTQYF
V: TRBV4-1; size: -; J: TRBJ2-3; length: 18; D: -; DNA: TGCGCCAGCAGCCAAGATCGAGGACCGCCACTATCCACAGATACGCAGTATTTT; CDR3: CASSQDRGPPLSTDTQYF
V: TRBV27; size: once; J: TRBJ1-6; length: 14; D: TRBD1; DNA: TGTGCCAGCAGTTTGGGACAGAGAAATTCACCCCTCCACTTT; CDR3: CASSLGQRNSPLHF
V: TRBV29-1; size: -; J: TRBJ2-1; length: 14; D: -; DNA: TGCAGCGTTCGACCAGGGGGGAACGGGCATGAGCAGTTCTTC; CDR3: CSVRPGGNGHEQFF
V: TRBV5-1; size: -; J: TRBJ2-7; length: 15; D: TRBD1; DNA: TGCGCCAGCACCCTAGGAGGGACAGGCCCCTACGAGCAGTACTTC; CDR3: CASTLGGTGPYEQYF
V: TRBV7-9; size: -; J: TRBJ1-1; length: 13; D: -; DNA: TGTGCCAGCAGCTTAGCGACGGCTACTGAAGCTTTCTTT; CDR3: CASSLATATEAFF
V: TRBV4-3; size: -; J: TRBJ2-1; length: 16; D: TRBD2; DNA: TGCGCCAGCAGCCAAGTGGGACTAGCGGGAGACAATGAGCAGTTCTTC; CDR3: CASSQVGLAGDNEQFF
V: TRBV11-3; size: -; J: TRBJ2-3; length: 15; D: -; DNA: TGTGCCAGCAGCTTAGGGGCAGGGAACCCAGATACGCAGTATTTT; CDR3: CASSLGAGNPDTQYF
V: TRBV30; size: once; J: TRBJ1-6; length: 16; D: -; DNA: TGTGCCTGGAGTAAGGTCCGCGACTCCTATAATTCACCCCTCCACTTT; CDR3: CAWSKVRDSYNSPLHF
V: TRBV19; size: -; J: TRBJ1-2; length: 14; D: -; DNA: TGTGCCAGTAGTATGGCGGGGGAGGCCTATGGCTACACCTTC; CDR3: CASSMAGEAYGYTF
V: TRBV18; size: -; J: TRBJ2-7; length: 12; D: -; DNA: TGTGCCAGCTCACCAGGGGCCTACGAGCAGTACTTC; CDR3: CASSPGAYEQYF
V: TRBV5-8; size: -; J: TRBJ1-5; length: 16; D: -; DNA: TGTGCCAGCAGCTTGGAGGCAGGGATTAGCAATCAGCCCCAGCATTTT; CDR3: CASSLEAGISNQPQHF
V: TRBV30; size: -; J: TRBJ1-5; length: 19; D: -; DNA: TGTGCCTGGAGTGCGACAGTTACCTTGGGTGGTCCTAGCAATCAGCCCCAGCATTTT; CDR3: CAWSATVTLGGPSNQPQHF
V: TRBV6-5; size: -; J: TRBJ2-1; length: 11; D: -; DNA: TGTGCCAGCACGACGAGGAATGAGCAGTTCTTC; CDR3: CASTTRNEQFF
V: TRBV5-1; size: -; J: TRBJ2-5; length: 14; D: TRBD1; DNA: TGCGCCAGCAGCCCCGGACAGGGGCAAGAGACCCAGTACTTC; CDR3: CASSPGQGQETQYF
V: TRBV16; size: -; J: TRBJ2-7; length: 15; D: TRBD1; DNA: TGTGCCAGCAGCCCTAAACAGGGGTACGGCTACGAGCAGTACTTC; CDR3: CASSPKQGYGYEQYF
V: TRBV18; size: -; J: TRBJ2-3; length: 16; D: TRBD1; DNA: TGTGCCAGCTCACTCTCCGGGACAGGGGGCTCAGATACGCAGTATTTT; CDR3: CASSLSGTGGSDTQYF
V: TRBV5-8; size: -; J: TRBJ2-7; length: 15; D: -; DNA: TGTGCCAGCAGCTTGGGTCCGGGGGCCACCTACGAGCAGTACTTC; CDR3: CASSLGPGATYEQYF
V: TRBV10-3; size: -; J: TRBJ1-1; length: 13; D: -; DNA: TGTGCCATGAGACAGACCCAGAACACTGAAGCTTTCTTT; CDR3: CAMRQTQNTEAFF
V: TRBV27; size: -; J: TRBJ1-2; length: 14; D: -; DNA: TGTGCCAGCAGTTTATCTAAGTCTAACTATGGCTACACCTTC; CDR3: CASSLSKSNYGYTF
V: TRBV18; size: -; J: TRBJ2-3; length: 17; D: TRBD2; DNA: TGTGCCAGCTCATCCGGGACTAGCGGGGTTAGCACAGATACGCAGTATTTT; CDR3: CASSSGTSGVSTDTQYF
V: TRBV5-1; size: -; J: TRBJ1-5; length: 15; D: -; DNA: TGCGCCAGCAGCTTGGGCCCCGAACCCAATCAGCCCCAGCATTTT; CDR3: CASSLGPEPNQPQHF
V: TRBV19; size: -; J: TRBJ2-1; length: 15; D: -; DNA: TGTGCCAGTAGGGGGACGGGGCCCTACCCCAATGAGCAGTTCTTC; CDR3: CASRGTGPYPNEQFF